This TCR beta chain is from a study of graft-versus-host responses after intestinal transplantation. Study at large: Every transplant recipient was induced with anti-thymocyte globulin, then maintained on tacrolimus and steroids for approximately three years. Study results and limitations: Recipient marrow harbored GvH clones, some of which surfaced first in ileum or blood.

A note on this clone: The antigen is unknown.

The repertoire was sequenced with immunoSEQ multiplex PCR; TCRdb's copy has only in-frame clones and lacks some. The profile shows roughly 92,000 clones, roughly nine tenths of them singletons. CDR3 size: 16 residues. The V end was cut by 4 bases, the J end by 0 bases, with 13 bases between. Germline-derived CDR1 and CDR2 are SGHKS and YYEKEE (reference sequence). This chain joins TRBV5-5 and TRBJ2-2; D possibly corresponds to TRBD2 (5 bases). Sequencing was performed on unstimulated CD4+ T cells sorted from spleen or lymph node cells, taken before intestinal transplant. The receptor was derived from a human donor who received an intestinal transplant. The CDR3, as DNA: TGTGCCAGCAGCCCTACTCCCGGGGCGAACACCGGGGAGCTGTTTTTT. Translated, it gives CASSPTPGANTGELFF.